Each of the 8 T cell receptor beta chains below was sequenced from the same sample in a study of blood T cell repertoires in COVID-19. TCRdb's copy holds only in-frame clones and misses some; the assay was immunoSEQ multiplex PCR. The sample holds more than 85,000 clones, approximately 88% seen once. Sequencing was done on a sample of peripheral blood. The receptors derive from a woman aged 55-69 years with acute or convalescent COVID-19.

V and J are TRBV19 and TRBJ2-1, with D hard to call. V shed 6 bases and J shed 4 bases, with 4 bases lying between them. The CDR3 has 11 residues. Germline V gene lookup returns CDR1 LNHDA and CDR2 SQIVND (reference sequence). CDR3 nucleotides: TGTGCCAGTAGGAGATACAATGAGCAGTTCTTC. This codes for CASRRYNEQFF.

The CDR3 loop reads CASRESLVEKLFF. The DNA for the CDR3 is TGTGCCAGCAGGGAGAGCTTAGTTGAAAAACTGTTTTTT. The chain couples TRBV6-5 to TRBJ1-4; D call uncertain. Germline loops: CDR1 MNHEY, CDR2 SVGAGI. V was cut by 6 bases and J by 7 bases, with 12 bases left in between. The CDR3 contains 13 residues.

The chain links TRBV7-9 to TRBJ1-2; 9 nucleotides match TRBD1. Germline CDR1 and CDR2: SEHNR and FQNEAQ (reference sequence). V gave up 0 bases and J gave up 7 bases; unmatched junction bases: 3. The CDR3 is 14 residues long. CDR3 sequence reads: CASSLAGTGSGYTF. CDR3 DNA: TGTGCCAGCAGCTTAGCGGGGACAGGGTCTGGCTACACCTTC.

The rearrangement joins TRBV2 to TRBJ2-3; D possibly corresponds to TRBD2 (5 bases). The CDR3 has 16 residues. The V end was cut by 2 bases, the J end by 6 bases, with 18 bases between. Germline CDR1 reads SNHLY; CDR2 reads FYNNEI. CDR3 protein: CASSERLDWVPDTQYF. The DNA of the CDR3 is TGTGCCAGCAGTGAAAGGCTGGACTGGGTGCCGGATACGCAGTATTTT.

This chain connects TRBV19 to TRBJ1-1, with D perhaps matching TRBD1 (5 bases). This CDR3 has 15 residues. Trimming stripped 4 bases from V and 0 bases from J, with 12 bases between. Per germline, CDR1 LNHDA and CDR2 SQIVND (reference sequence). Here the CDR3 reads CASSTGNHMNTEAFF. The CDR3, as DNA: TGTGCCAGTAGTACAGGGAATCACATGAACACTGAAGCTTTCTTT.

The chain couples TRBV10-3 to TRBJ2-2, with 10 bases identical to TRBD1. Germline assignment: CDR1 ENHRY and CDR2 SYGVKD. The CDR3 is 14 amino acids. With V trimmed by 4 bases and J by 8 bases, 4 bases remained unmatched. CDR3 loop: CAISGGTGVGELFF. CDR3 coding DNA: TGTGCCATCAGTGGTGGGACAGGGGTTGGGGAGCTGTTTTTT.

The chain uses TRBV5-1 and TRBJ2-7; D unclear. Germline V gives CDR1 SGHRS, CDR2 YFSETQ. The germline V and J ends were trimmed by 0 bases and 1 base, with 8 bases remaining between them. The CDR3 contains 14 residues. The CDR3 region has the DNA TGCGCCAGCAGCTTGGAGCTAGGTTCCTACGAGCAGTACTTC. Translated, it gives CASSLELGSYEQYF.

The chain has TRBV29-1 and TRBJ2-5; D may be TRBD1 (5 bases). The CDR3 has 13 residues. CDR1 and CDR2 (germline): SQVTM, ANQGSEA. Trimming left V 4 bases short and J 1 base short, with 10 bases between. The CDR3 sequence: CSVAQGAQETQYF. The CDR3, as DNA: TGCAGCGTTGCTCAAGGGGCCCAAGAGACCCAGTACTTC. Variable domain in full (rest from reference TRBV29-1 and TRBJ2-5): SAVISQKPSRDICQRGTSLTIQCQVDSQVTMMFWYRQQPGQSLTLIATANQGSEATYESGFVIDKFPISRPNLTFSTLTVSNMSPEDSSIYLCSVAQGAQETQYFGPGTRLLVL.